These 4 T cell receptor beta chains originate from one sample sequenced in a study of post-analysis software for immune sequencing data. Study-level findings and limits: Compared with controls, patients had more of roughly five TRBV segments, including TRBV5-6, TRBV5-1 and TRBV20-1.

Included in the TCR beta cDNA libraries were unique molecular identifiers. TCRdb reprocessed the PCR reads with MiXCR, giving one entry per CDR3 protein. The repertoire has around 400,000 distinct CDR3 sequences, more than 30% of them found once; the top ten carry 6.5% to 8%. Their specific antigens are unknown. Specimen: blood. All receptors derive from a girl aged 2-15 years with multiple sclerosis.

This clonotype was counted a few times. The chain recombines TRBV9 with TRBJ2-7; D gene ambiguous. The CDR3 loop spans 14 amino acids. The ends were cut back, 0 bases at V and 5 bases at J, with 12 bases in the middle. The V gene's germline CDR1 is SGDLS and CDR2 YYNGEE. CDR3 nucleotide sequence: TGTGCCAGCAGCGTAGCTACCGACCCTGACGAGCAGTACTTC. This gives the protein CASSVATDPDEQYF.

This clonotype was counted a few times. The chain is built from TRBV28 and TRBJ2-3, with 10 bases that match TRBD2. Germline CDR1 reads MDHEN; CDR2 reads SYDVKM. Trimming at V came to 3 bases and at J to 4 bases, leaving 7 bases not matched to a gene. The CDR3 has 16 amino acids. CDR3 DNA sequence: TGTGCCAGCAGTTTCCCCACAGCGGGGGGGGCAGATACGCAGTATTTT. This translates into CASSFPTAGGADTQYF. Full variable domain (rest looked up from reference TRBV28 and TRBJ2-3): DVKVTQSSRYLVKRTGEKVFLECVQDMDHENMFWYRQDPGLGLRLIYFSYDVKMKEKGDIPEGYSVSREKKERFSLILESASTNQTSMYLCASSFPTAGGADTQYFGPGTRLTVL.

The chain combines TRBV5-5 with TRBJ1-1; D remains ambiguous. The CDR3 totals 13 residues. In germline, CDR1 is SGHKS, CDR2 YYEKEE (reference sequence). The V and J ends lost 3 bases and 5 bases respectively, with 11 bases between them. The chain's CDR3 is CASSSSTATEAFF. CDR3 sequence (DNA): TGTGCCAGCAGCTCCTCGACGGCGACTGAAGCTTTCTTT. Supplemented by reference TRBV5-5 and TRBJ1-1, the full variable domain reads DAGVTQSPTHLIKTRGQQVTLRCSPISGHKSVSWYQQVLGQGPQFIFQYYEKEERGRGNFPDRFSARQFPNYSSELNVNALLLGDSALYLCASSSSTATEAFFGQGTRLTVV.

The chain recombines TRBV7-9 with TRBJ2-7, with TRBD1 as a possible D gene (5 bases). V lost 6 bases and J lost 1, with 10 bases in between. This CDR3 spans 13 amino acids. Germline V gene lookup returns CDR1 SEHNR and CDR2 FQNEAQ (reference sequence). The CDR3 region is CASRPQGSYEQYF. The CDR3 nucleotides are TGTGCCAGCAGACCCCAGGGTTCCTACGAGCAGTACTTC.